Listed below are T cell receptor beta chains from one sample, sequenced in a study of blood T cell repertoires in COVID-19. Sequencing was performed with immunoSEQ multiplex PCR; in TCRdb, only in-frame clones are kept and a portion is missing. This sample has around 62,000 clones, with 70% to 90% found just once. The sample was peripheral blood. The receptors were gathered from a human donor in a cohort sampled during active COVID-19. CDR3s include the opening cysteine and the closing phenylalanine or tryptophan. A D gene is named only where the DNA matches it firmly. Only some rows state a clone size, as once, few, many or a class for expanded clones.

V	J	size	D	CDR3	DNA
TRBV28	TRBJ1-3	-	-	CASSKGVRDGNTIYF	TGTGCCAGCAGCAAAGGTGTCAGGGATGGAAACACCATATATTTT
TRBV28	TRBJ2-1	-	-	CASSGIMYNEQFF	TGTGCCAGCAGCGGGATAATGTACAATGAGCAGTTCTTC
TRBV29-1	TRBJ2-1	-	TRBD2	CSVSERGTYNEQFF	TGCAGCGTTAGTGAGCGGGGGACCTACAATGAGCAGTTCTTC
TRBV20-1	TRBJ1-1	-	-	CSGAGATEAFF	TGCAGTGGGGCAGGGGCCACTGAAGCTTTCTTT
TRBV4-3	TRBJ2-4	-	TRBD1	CASSRDRDGKNIQYF	TGCGCCAGCAGCCGGGACAGGGATGGCAAAAACATTCAGTACTTC
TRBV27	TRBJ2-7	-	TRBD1	CASSFSAGGYEQYF	TGTGCCAGCAGTTTCTCGGCAGGGGGCTACGAGCAGTACTTC
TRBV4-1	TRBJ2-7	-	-	CASSQDRVSYEQYF	TGCGCCAGCAGCCAAGATAGAGTCTCCTACGAGCAGTACTTC
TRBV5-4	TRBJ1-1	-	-	CASHSPISEAFF	TGTGCCAGCCACAGTCCAATATCTGAAGCTTTCTTT
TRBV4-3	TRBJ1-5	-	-	CASSQDLQARKKGVGNQPQHF	TGCGCCAGCAGCCAAGATCTGCAGGCACGGAAAAAGGGGGTGGGCAATCAGCCCCAGCATTTT
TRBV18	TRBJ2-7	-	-	CASSSELGGEQYF	TGTGCCAGCTCCTCAGAGCTAGGGGGCGAGCAGTACTTC
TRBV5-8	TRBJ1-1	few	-	CASSYNSYEAFF	TGTGCCAGCAGCTACAACAGTTACGAAGCTTTCTTT
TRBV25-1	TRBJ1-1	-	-	CASSELIGGRSTEAFF	TGTGCCAGCAGTGAACTCATTGGAGGGCGTAGTACTGAAGCTTTCTTT
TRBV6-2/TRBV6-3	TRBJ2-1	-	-	CASSLRRGSDNEQFF	TGTGCCAGCAGTTTAAGGCGGGGTTCGGACAATGAGCAGTTCTTC
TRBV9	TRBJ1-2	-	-	CASSPSGLYGYTF	TGTGCCAGCAGCCCATCAGGGTTATATGGCTACACCTTC
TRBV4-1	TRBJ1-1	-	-	CASSQMPRGGSTEAFF	TGCGCCAGCAGCCAGATGCCGAGGGGGGGATCCACTGAAGCTTTCTTT
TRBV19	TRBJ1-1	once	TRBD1	CASRQGLPEAFF	TGTGCCAGCCGACAGGGGTTGCCCGAAGCTTTCTTT
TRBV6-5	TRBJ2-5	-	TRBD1	CASSRTGPETQYF	TGTGCCAGCAGCAGGACAGGGCCGGAGACCCAGTACTTC
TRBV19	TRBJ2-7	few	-	CASSIALVDYFSYEQYF	TGTGCCAGTAGTATAGCCCTCGTCGACTATTTCTCCTACGAGCAGTACTTC
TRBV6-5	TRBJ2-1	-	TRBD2	CASSYAGTSGAREQFF	TGTGCCAGCAGTTACGCGGGGACTAGCGGGGCCCGTGAGCAGTTCTTC
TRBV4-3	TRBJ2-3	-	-	CASSQDHLRPSTDTQYF	TGCGCCAGCAGCCAAGATCACCTGAGGCCTAGCACAGATACGCAGTATTTT
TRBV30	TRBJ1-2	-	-	CAWSDQVRYTF	TGTGCCTGGAGTGACCAGGTACGCTACACCTTC
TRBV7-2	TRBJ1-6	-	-	CASSFAPSLFAISPLHF	TGTGCCAGCAGCTTTGCCCCTAGCCTATTCGCGATTTCACCCCTCCACTTT
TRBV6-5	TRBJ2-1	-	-	CASSPRDSSYNEQFF	TGTGCCAGCAGTCCCCGGGACTCTTCCTACAATGAGCAGTTCTTC
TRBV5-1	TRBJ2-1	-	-	CASSPRDKDVNEQFF	TGCGCCAGCAGCCCCCGGGACAAGGACGTCAATGAGCAGTTCTTC
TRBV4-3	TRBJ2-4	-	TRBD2	CASSQGLAGGIQYF	TGCGCCAGCAGCCAAGGGCTAGCGGGAGGCATTCAGTACTTC
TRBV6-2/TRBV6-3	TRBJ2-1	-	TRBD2	CASSYYRLAGTLNEQFF	TGTGCCAGCAGTTACTATAGGCTAGCGGGAACCCTCAATGAGCAGTTCTTC
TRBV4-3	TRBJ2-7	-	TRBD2	CASSQDWTSSYEQYF	TGCGCCAGCAGCCAAGATTGGACTAGCTCCTACGAGCAGTACTTC
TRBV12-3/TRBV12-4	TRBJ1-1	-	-	CASSFTENTEAFF	TGTGCCAGCAGTTTTACAGAGAACACTGAAGCTTTCTTT
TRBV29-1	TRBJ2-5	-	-	CSVRLVSETQYF	TGCAGCGTCCGACTAGTGTCAGAGACCCAGTACTTC
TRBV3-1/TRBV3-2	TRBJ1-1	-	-	CASSQGRGNTEAFF	TGTGCCAGCAGCCAAGGCCGGGGGAACACTGAAGCTTTCTTT
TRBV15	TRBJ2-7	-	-	CATSSQGQYYEQYF	TGTGCCACCAGCAGTCAAGGACAGTACTACGAGCAGTACTTC
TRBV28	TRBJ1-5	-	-	CASSLLQLHQPQHF	TGTGCCAGCAGTTTATTACAGTTACATCAGCCCCAGCATTTT
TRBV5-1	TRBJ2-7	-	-	CASSSYSGVLIDEQYF	TGCGCCAGCAGTTCATACTCGGGAGTACTTATCGACGAGCAGTACTTC
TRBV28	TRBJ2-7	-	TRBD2	CASGAGGSYEQYF	TGTGCCAGCGGAGCGGGAGGATCCTACGAGCAGTACTTC
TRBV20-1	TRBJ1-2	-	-	CSVKLNGYTF	TGCAGTGTGAAACTTAATGGCTACACCTTC
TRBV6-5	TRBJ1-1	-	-	CASLDMNTEAFF	TGTGCCAGCTTAGATATGAACACTGAAGCTTTCTTT
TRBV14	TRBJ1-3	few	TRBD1	CASSPTQGATRNTIYF	TGTGCCAGCAGCCCAACACAGGGGGCTACTAGAAACACCATATATTTT
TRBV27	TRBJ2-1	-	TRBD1	CASSFLGQGVNEQFF	TGTGCCAGCAGTTTCTTGGGACAGGGGGTCAATGAGCAGTTCTTC
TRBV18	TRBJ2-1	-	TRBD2	CASSPGLAGAENEQFF	TGTGCCAGCTCACCAGGACTAGCGGGAGCAGAAAATGAGCAGTTCTTC
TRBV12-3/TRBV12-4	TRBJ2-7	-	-	CASSFQGSHEQYF	TGTGCCAGCAGTTTCCAGGGTTCCCACGAGCAGTACTTC
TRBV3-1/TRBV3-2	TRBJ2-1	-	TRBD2	CASSQGFLAGAWNEQFF	TGTGCCAGCAGCCAAGGGTTTCTAGCGGGAGCCTGGAATGAGCAGTTCTTC
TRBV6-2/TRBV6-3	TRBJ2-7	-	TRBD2	CASSYPSGSYPNEQYF	TGTGCCAGCAGTTACCCAAGCGGGAGCTATCCCAACGAGCAGTACTTC
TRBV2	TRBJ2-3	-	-	CASTSQDTQYF	TGTGCCAGCACGAGTCAAGATACGCAGTATTTT
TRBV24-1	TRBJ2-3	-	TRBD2	CATSTGTITDTQYF	TGTGCCACCAGTACCGGGACTATCACAGATACGCAGTATTTT
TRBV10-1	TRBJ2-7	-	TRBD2	CASSPFSGSGNEQYF	TGCGCCAGCAGTCCGTTTAGCGGGAGCGGGAACGAGCAGTACTTC
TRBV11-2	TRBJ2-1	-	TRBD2	CASSALASSYNEQFF	TGTGCCAGCAGCGCACTAGCGAGCTCCTACAATGAGCAGTTCTTC
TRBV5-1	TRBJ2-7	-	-	CASSTQGYPYEQYF	TGCGCCAGCAGCACCCAGGGTTACCCCTACGAGCAGTACTTC
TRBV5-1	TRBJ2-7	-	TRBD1	CASRTGTGGFYEQYF	TGCGCCAGCAGAACCGGGACAGGGGGCTTCTACGAGCAGTACTTC
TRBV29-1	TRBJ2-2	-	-	CSVLVSNTGELFF	TGCAGCGTTTTAGTTTCGAACACCGGGGAGCTGTTTTTT
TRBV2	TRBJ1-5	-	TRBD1	CASSVWTGSNQPQHF	TGTGCCAGCAGTGTGTGGACAGGCAGCAATCAGCCCCAGCATTTT
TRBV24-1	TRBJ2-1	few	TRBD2	CATSDPTSGFYNEQFF	TGTGCCACCAGTGACCCGACTAGCGGATTCTACAATGAGCAGTTCTTC
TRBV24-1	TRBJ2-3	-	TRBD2	CATASGGPPGTQYF	TGTGCCACCGCTAGCGGGGGGCCCCCCGGTACGCAGTATTTT
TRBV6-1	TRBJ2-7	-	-	CASSEGGRGVYEQYF	TGTGCCAGCAGTGAAGGCGGCAGGGGGGTCTACGAGCAGTACTTC
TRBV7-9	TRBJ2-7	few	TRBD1	CASSATMDRPQDEQYF	TGTGCCAGCAGCGCTACCATGGACAGGCCTCAGGACGAGCAGTACTTC
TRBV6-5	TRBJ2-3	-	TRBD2	CASKAGGTSQYF	TGTGCCAGCAAAGCGGGGGGGACATCACAGTATTTT